This T cell receptor (beta chain) was profiled in a study of cytomegalovirus exposure and HLA in healthy donors. Study results and limitations: In vitro testing confirmed a few CMV-associated chains as specific for CMV antigens.

Amplification used 60 Vbeta primers and 13 Jbeta primers. Generated by immunoSEQ multiplex PCR, the TCRdb table keeps only in-frame clones and is missing some. The table has roughly 120,000 clones, 70% to 80% seen once. V lost 1 base and J lost 5, with 11 bases in between. From germline, CDR1 is ENHRY and CDR2 SYGVKD. The length of the CDR3 is 15 residues. Comment on this clone: Its antigen is still unknown.

The gene calls are TRBV10-3 and TRBJ1-4; D is perhaps TRBD1 (5 bases). The receptor was derived from a man aged 18 to 29 in good health and CMV-seronegative. The sample consisted of PBMCs. CDR3 sequence (DNA): TGTGCCATCAGTGAGTTGGCAGGGCGCAATGAAAAACTGTTTTTT. This gives the protein CAISELAGRNEKLFF.